This entry lists 21 T cell receptor beta chains sequenced from one sample in a study of cytomegalovirus exposure and HLA in healthy donors. PCR primers comprised 60 Vbeta and 13 Jbeta primers. Sequencing was performed with immunoSEQ multiplex PCR; in TCRdb, only in-frame clones are kept and a portion is missing. Here the sample table reports around 200,000 clones. The sample consisted of PBMCs. Source of these receptors: a girl aged 2 to 10 in good health and CMV-seropositive.

This chain links TRBV5-4 with TRBJ2-3, with TRBD2 identical over 11 bases. J was trimmed by 4 bases and V by 4 bases; bases with no gene match: 5. This CDR3 has 15 amino acids. CDR1 is SGHNT, CDR2 YYREEE, per germline (reference sequence). In nucleotides, the CDR3 is TGTGCCAGCAGCCAAGCGGGACTAGCGGCAGATACGCAGTATTTT. It codes for CASSQAGLAADTQYF.

The chain joins TRBV5-1 to TRBJ2-3, with 9 bases matching TRBD1. The CDR3 is 15 amino acids. Trimming removed 0 bases from V and 8 bases from J; junction bases left unmatched: 7. Germline lookup yields CDR1 SGHRS and CDR2 YFSETQ. The CDR3 spells CASSLEGQGWATQYF. The CDR3 DNA sequence: TGCGCCAGCAGCTTGGAGGGACAGGGTTGGGCTACGCAGTATTTT. The full variable domain, completed using reference TRBV5-1 and TRBJ2-3, is KAGVTQTPRYLIKTRGQQVTLSCSPISGHRSVSWYQQTPGQGLQFLFEYFSETQRNKGNFPGRFSGRQFSNSRSEMNVSTLELGDSALYLCASSLEGQGWATQYFGPGTRLTVL.

V and J are TRBV28 and TRBJ2-7; 8 bases are shared with TRBD1. CDR1 and CDR2 from the germline V gene are MDHEN and SYDVKM. This CDR3 region has 15 residues. Trimming took 5 bases from V and 3 from J; bases not matched to a gene: 9. In DNA form, the CDR3 reads TGTGCCAGCAGTCCCCCCCGCAGGGGGCACTACGAGCAGTACTTC. The encoded protein is CASSPPRRGHYEQYF.

The rearrangement links TRBV14 to TRBJ2-5; 7 nucleotides align to TRBD1. The closer fit of TRBJ2-7 to the DNA end suggests the J call may be wrong. Looked up from germline, CDR1 is SGHDN and CDR2 is FVKESK. The CDR3 contains 15 residues. This CDR3 is CASSPFPDRSHEQYF. The CDR3 DNA is TGTGCCAGCAGCCCGTTTCCGGACAGGAGCCACGAGCAGTACTTC.

This chain links TRBV25-1 with TRBJ1-1; 9 bases fit TRBD1. CDR3 length: 18 residues. Germline trimming cut 5 bases from V and 4 bases from J; bases unmatched to any gene: 17. The germline CDR1 and CDR2 sequences are MGHDK and SYGVNS. The CDR3 is CASSPKILRDREGTEAFF. CDR3 nucleotide sequence: TGTGCCAGCAGTCCGAAAATCCTCCGGGACAGGGAAGGCACTGAAGCTTTCTTT.

This chain uses TRBV11-2 with TRBJ2-5, with D possibly matching TRBD2 (5 bases). CDR1 and CDR2 (germline): SGHAT, FQNNGV. This CDR3 has 14 residues. The ends were cut back, 5 bases at V and 0 bases at J, with 10 bases in the middle. The CDR3: CASSAAGDQETQYF. The CDR3 nucleotides are TGTGCCAGCAGCGCCGCCGGGGACCAAGAGACCCAGTACTTC.

This rearrangement joins TRBV5-1 to TRBJ2-1, with D possibly matching TRBD1 (5 bases). The length of the CDR3 is 12 residues. With 0 bases removed from V and 14 bases from J, the gap between germline ends came to 12 bases. In germline, CDR1 is SGHRS, CDR2 YFSETQ. The chain's CDR3 is CASSLDFDSKFF. The CDR3 coding sequence is TGCGCCAGCAGCTTGGACTTTGACAGTAAGTTCTTC.

The rearrangement joins TRBV10-1 to TRBJ1-1; possibly TRBD1 for D (5 bases). The V and J ends lost 11 bases and 1 base respectively, with 14 bases between them. This CDR3 spans 13 amino acids. Looked up from germline, CDR1 is WNHNN and CDR2 is SYGVQD (reference sequence). In nucleotides, the CDR3 is TGCGCCGTTCAGATCGACAGGAACACTGAAGCTTTCTTT. It specifies CAVQIDRNTEAFF.

The rearrangement joins TRBV28 to TRBJ2-2, with TRBD2 identical over 10 bases. The CDR3 length is 14 residues. J was trimmed by 1 base and V by 10 bases; bases with no gene match: 3. Germline CDR1 and CDR2: MDHEN and SYDVKM. CDR3 amino acids: CATLAGGNTGELFF. DNA of the CDR3: TGTGCCACCTTAGCGGGGGGGAACACCGGGGAGCTGTTTTTT.

This chain uses TRBV15 with TRBJ2-1, with a possible D match to TRBD2 (6 bases). Trimming shortened V by 7 bases and J by 2 bases, and 9 bases separated the two germline ends. Germline CDR1 LNHNV, CDR2 YYDKDF (reference sequence). The CDR3 spans 13 residues. CDR3 in amino acids: CATTSAPYNEQFF. The CDR3 region has the DNA TGTGCCACCACTAGCGCGCCCTACAATGAGCAGTTCTTC.

The rearrangement joins TRBV28 to TRBJ1-2; D is perhaps TRBD1 (6 bases). Deletions cut 8 bases from V and 4 bases from J, with 17 bases between. This CDR3 region has 14 residues. The germline gives CDR1 MDHEN, CDR2 SYDVKM. The CDR3 nucleotides are TGTGCCAGCGGGGGGGCAGGGAGTAGCTATGGCTACACCTTC. Translated: CASGGAGSSYGYTF.

The chain has TRBV28 and TRBJ2-5; the D gene is possibly TRBD2 (6 bases). Per germline, CDR1 MDHEN and CDR2 SYDVKM. Trimming stripped 5 bases from V and 1 base from J, with 14 bases between. The CDR3 is 15 amino acids. In DNA, the CDR3 is TGTGCCAGCAGTAATACCGGGAGCCTCCAAGAGACCCAGTACTTC. It is translated as CASSNTGSLQETQYF.

Comment on this clone: A junction boundary mismatches the germline segment, possibly from a read error. J is TRBJ1-4 and V is TRBV6-6; TRBD1 matches 7 bases. The CDR3 totals 14 residues. Germline-derived CDR1 and CDR2 are MNHNY and SVGAGI (reference sequence). The CDR3 is CAGSGRDRFEKLFF. The CDR3 region has the DNA TGTGCCGGCAGTGGACGGGACAGATTCGAAAAACTGTTTTTT.

This sequence joins TRBV7-9 and TRBJ2-5; maybe TRBD1 (6 bases). The CDR3 covers 15 residues. The V end lost 5 bases, the J end lost 0 bases, and 13 bases lay between the germline ends. Per germline, CDR1 SEHNR and CDR2 FQNEAQ (reference sequence). This CDR3 is CASSPQDRYQETQYF. For the CDR3, the DNA is TGTGCCAGCAGCCCACAGGACAGATACCAAGAGACCCAGTACTTC.

The V gene is TRBV27, the J gene TRBJ2-2; 8 positions agree with TRBD2. The germline V gene has CDR1 MNHEY and CDR2 SMNVEV (reference sequence). V shed 2 bases, J shed 4 bases, and the junction held 6 bases outside the gene matches. The length of the CDR3 is 16 residues. The CDR3 protein is CASSLLAGYSTGELFF. CDR3 bases: TGTGCCAGCAGTTTACTAGCGGGTTATAGCACCGGGGAGCTGTTTTTT.

The gene calls are TRBV11-1 and TRBJ1-1, with unresolved D. This CDR3 comprises 11 residues. The germline V gene has CDR1 SGHAT and CDR2 FQDESV (reference sequence). Trimming left V 5 bases short and J 7 bases short, with 8 bases between. The CDR3 here is CASSSEDEAFF. DNA for the CDR3: TGTGCCAGCAGCAGCGAGGATGAAGCTTTCTTT.

The J gene is TRBJ2-2, the V gene TRBV13; 9 bases agree with TRBD1. The germline V gene has CDR1 PRHDT and CDR2 FYEKMQ (reference sequence). After removal of 4 bases from V and 5 bases from J, the junction contained 5 bases not matched to a gene. The CDR3 runs to 15 residues. CDR3 DNA sequence: TGTGCCAGCAGCTCACCGGGACAGGGAACCGGGGAGCTGTTTTTT. Its translation: CASSSPGQGTGELFF.

V and J are TRBV6-4 and TRBJ2-1; TRBD2 might be the D (5 bases). The CDR3 length is 13 residues. CDR1 and CDR2 (germline): MRHNA, SNTAGT. The V end was cut by 8 bases, the J end by 10 bases, with 18 bases between. The CDR3 nucleotides read TGTGCCAGCGGCTGGACTTCTCGTGACGAGCAGTTCTTC. It translates to CASGWTSRDEQFF.

V gene TRBV13 combines with J gene TRBJ2-1, with D tentatively TRBD2 (6 bases). This CDR3 is built from 16 residues. Germline lookup yields CDR1 PRHDT and CDR2 FYEKMQ (reference sequence). With 2 bases removed from V and 2 bases from J, the gap between germline ends came to 13 bases. The CDR3 spells CASSLSSGSTYNEQFF. CDR3 nucleotide sequence: TGTGCCAGCAGCTTATCTTCCGGGAGCACCTACAATGAGCAGTTCTTC.

The CDR3 bases are TGTGCCAGCAGCCTAAACCTACTATACGGGGAGCTGTTTTTT. This translates into CASSLNLLYGELFF. V is TRBV5-5 and J is TRBJ2-2; D uncertain. Germline loops: CDR1 SGHKS, CDR2 YYEKEE (reference sequence). This CDR3 region has 14 residues. With 4 bases removed from V and 7 bases from J, the gap between germline ends came to 14 bases.

The chain combines TRBV18 with TRBJ1-5; D is perhaps TRBD1 (5 bases). The germline V gene has CDR1 KGHSH and CDR2 LQKENI. The length of the CDR3 is 15 residues. V was pared by 6 bases and J by 5 bases, with 17 bases between. The CDR3 sequence is CASSPSQGGDQPQHF. CDR3 in DNA: TGTGCCAGCTCCCCGAGTCAGGGCGGCGATCAGCCCCAGCATTTT.